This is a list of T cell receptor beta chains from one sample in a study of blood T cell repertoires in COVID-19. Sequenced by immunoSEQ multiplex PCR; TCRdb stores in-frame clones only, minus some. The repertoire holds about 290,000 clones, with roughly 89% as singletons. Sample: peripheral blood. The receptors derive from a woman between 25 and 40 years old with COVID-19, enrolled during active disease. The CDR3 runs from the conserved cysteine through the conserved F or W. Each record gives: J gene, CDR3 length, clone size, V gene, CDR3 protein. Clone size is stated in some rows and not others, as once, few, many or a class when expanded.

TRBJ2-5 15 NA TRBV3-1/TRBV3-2 CASSQTGDSEETQYF
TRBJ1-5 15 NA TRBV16 CASSPAGQGQQPQHF
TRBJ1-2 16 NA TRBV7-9 CASSSRKEEDYYGYTF
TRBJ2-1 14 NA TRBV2 CASSYGTFYNEQFF
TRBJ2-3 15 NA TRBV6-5 CASRARLAGADTQYF
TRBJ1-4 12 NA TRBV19 CASSVDREKLFF
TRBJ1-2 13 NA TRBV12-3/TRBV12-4 CASSPGDDYGYTF
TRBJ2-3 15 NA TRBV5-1 CASSVDRAKGDTQYF
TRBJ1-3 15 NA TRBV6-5 CASSRQRGTGNTIYF
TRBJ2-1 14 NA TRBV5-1 CASSPGVPANEQFF
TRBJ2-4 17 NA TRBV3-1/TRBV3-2 CASSQPTGGLAKNIQYF
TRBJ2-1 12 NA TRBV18 CASLGGHNEQFF
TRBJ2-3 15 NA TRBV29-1 CSVGGTSLSTDTQYF
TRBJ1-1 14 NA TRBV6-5 CASRRTGLNTEAFF
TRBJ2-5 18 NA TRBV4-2 CASSPPSTSGGDVETQYF
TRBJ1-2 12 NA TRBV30 CAWARTSDRDTF
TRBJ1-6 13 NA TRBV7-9 CASDSSYNSPLHF
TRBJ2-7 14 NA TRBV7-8 CASSPWDSLYEQYF
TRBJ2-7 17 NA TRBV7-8 CASSLASGGARSYEQYF
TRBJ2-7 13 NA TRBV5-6 CASSWGDSYEQYF
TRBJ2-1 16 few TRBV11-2 CASTITQTGLGNEQFF
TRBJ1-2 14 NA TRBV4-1 CASSQPDRGYGYTF
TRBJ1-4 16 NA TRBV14 CASSRDRTGPNEKLFF
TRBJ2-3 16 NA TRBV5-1 CASSLPGQGVTDTQYF
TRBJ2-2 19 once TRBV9 CASSVLSSGTAAGTGELFF
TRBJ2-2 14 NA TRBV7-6 CASSWGQVTGELFF
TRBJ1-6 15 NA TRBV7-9 CASSLMGGYNSPLHF
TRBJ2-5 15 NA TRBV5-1 CASSWGSQGLETQYF
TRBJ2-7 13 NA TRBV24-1 CATSDFPGVEQYF
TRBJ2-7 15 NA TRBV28 CASSDRTGGGYEQYF
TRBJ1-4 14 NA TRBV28 CASSLGGINEKLFF